The 23 T cell receptor beta chains presented below share a single source sample, sequenced in a study of OX40 agonist ivuxolimab in advanced cancers. Repertoires were generated with immunoSEQ multiplex PCR, while TCRdb's copy carries only in-frame clones and drops some. The table has 80,000 to 100,000 clones, 90% seen once; the top ten hold roughly 1.5%. The sample in question was CD4+ or CD8+ T cells sorted from blood, obtained in a trial of the OX40 agonist ivuxolimab. The receptor set was obtained from an adult with an advanced solid tumor such as melanoma, head and neck, liver or kidney cancer.

The chain combines TRBV11-2 with TRBJ2-3, with D perhaps TRBD1 or TRBD2 (6 bases each). V was clipped by 5 bases and J by 4 bases, with 19 bases between them. The length of the CDR3 is 16 residues. Germline V gene sequence: CDR1 SGHAT, CDR2 FQNNGV. The CDR3 is CASSPMRPGASDTQYF. CDR3 coding DNA: TGTGCCAGCAGCCCCATGAGACCGGGGGCGTCAGATACGCAGTATTTT.

V usage is TRBV29-1 and J usage is TRBJ1-2; 11 bases line up with TRBD1. CDR3 length: 14 amino acids. The V segment lost 6 bases and the J segment 2 bases; nucleotides outside the gene matches: 5. Per the germline V gene, CDR1 is SQVTM and CDR2 is ANQGSEA. As DNA, the CDR3 is TGCAGCGTCGGACAGGGGGCGTTCAACTATGGCTACACCTTC. This codes for CSVGQGAFNYGYTF.

The chain carries TRBV18 and TRBJ2-1; unclear D gene. V lost 6 bases and J lost 0, with 9 bases in between. The CDR3 contains 14 residues. Germline CDR1 is KGHSH and CDR2 is LQKENI. The DNA for the CDR3 is TGTGCCAGCTCTCCCTCCAGCTCCTACAATGAGCAGTTCTTC. Protein product: CASSPSSSYNEQFF.

The gene calls are TRBV28 and TRBJ1-5, with D maybe TRBD1 (6 bases). V gave up 4 bases and J gave up 3 bases, with 19 bases separating them. The V gene's germline CDR1 is MDHEN and CDR2 SYDVKM. The CDR3 runs 17 residues. CDR3: CASSSLPSDSPNQPQHF. In DNA, the CDR3 is TGTGCCAGCAGTTCCCTCCCCTCGGACAGCCCCAATCAGCCCCAGCATTTT.

The gene calls are TRBV7-2 and TRBJ2-2; no definite D call. This CDR3 contains 15 residues. Germline CDR1 SGHTA, CDR2 FQGNSA. Trimming pared 2 bases from V and 5 bases from J, leaving 12 bases between. The CDR3 region has the DNA TGTGCCAGCAGCTTAACATTCAGTGGAACCGGGGAGCTGTTTTTT. This codes for CASSLTFSGTGELFF.

The chain couples TRBV11-2 to TRBJ1-4; D not certain. Germline CDR1 SGHAT, CDR2 FQNNGV. V lost 8 bases to trimming and J lost 8 bases, with 18 bases between them. The CDR3 loop spans 14 amino acids. CDR3 in DNA: TGTGCCAGCTCCCCTGGGAGGTCCTGGGAAAAACTGTTTTTT. Translating it yields CASSPGRSWEKLFF.

This clone has only one observation. The chain is built from TRBV7-3 and TRBJ2-5; no reliable D call. V lost 5 bases and J 7 bases, leaving 20 bases between the germline ends. The germline gives CDR1 SGHTA, CDR2 FQGTGA. The CDR3 has 15 residues. The CDR3 region is CASSRGPGETGTQYF. The DNA for the CDR3 is TGTGCCAGCAGCCGTGGGCCCGGTGAAACGGGGACCCAGTACTTC.

This chain links TRBV27 with TRBJ2-2; D unresolved. The germline gives CDR1 MNHEY, CDR2 SMNVEV (reference sequence). The CDR3 length is 15 residues. Deletions cut 0 bases from V and 5 bases from J, with 10 bases between. The CDR3, as DNA: TGTGCCAGCAGTTTATCCAGACAAAGTACCGGGGAGCTGTTTTTT. As protein: CASSLSRQSTGELFF.

Of note for this clone: Different DNA sequences within this sample yield the same CDR3. V and J are TRBV7-2 and TRBJ2-5; no clear D gene. Trimming removed 5 bases from V and 5 bases from J, with 9 bases in between. This CDR3 region has 12 residues. Germline CDR1 and CDR2: SGHTA and FQGNSA. The CDR3 region is CASSPRRETQYF. The CDR3 nucleotides read TGTGCCAGCAGCCCCCGACGTGAGACCCAGTACTTC. Combining the CDR3 with reference TRBV7-2 and TRBJ2-5 gives the whole variable domain GAGVSQSPSNKVTEKGKDVELRCDPISGHTALYWYRQSLGQGLEFLIYFQGNSAPDKSGLPSDRFSAERTGGSVSTLTIQRTQQEDSAVYLCASSPRRETQYFGPGTRLLVL.

The chain joins TRBV4-1 to TRBJ2-1; 7 nucleotides agree with TRBD2. The CDR3 sequence is 16 residues long. J gave up 0 bases and V 3 bases, and 5 bases lay outside the gene matches. Germline CDR1 and CDR2: MGHRA and YSYEKL. CDR3 in amino acids: CASSHTSARSYNEQFF. CDR3 bases: TGCGCCAGCAGCCACACTAGCGCACGCTCCTACAATGAGCAGTTCTTC.

This chain uses TRBV27 with TRBJ2-7; D might be TRBD2 (5 bases). From germline, CDR1 is MNHEY and CDR2 SMNVEV (reference sequence). V dropped 7 bases and J dropped 2 bases, with 15 bases sitting between them. The CDR3 length is 14 residues. CDR3 nucleotides: TGTGCCAGCATTCAGGAGGCCCCCCCCTACGAGCAGTACTTC. Amino acid sequence: CASIQEAPPYEQYF.

J is TRBJ2-6 and V is TRBV2; D might be TRBD2 (5 bases). Germline CDR1 is SNHLY and CDR2 is FYNNEI. The germline V and J ends were trimmed by 8 bases and 2 bases, with 7 bases remaining between them. The CDR3 consists of 13 residues. In nucleotides, the CDR3 is TGTGCCAGCGGAGGAGCTGGGGCCAACGTCCTGACTTTC. Encoded protein: CASGGAGANVLTF.

The chain couples TRBV29-1 to TRBJ1-1; no reliable D call. This CDR3 has 13 amino acids. Germline V CDR1 and CDR2: SQVTM, ANQGSEA. V was clipped by 4 bases and J by 8 bases, with 17 bases between them. The CDR3 bases are TGCAGCGTTGTTATAAATGGGGAGGGCGAAGCTTTCTTT. As protein: CSVVINGEGEAFF.

In DNA, the CDR3 is TGTGCCAGCAGTTGCGGACAGGTTCAAAATTCACCCCTCCACTTT. Residues: CASSCGQVQNSPLHF. The chain couples TRBV6-6 to TRBJ1-6; 7 bases match TRBD1. The ends lost 4 bases at V and 7 bases at J; junction bases unmatched: 7. The CDR3 length is 15 residues. Germline V gene sequence: CDR1 MNHNY, CDR2 SVGAGI (reference sequence).

The chain links TRBV5-1 to TRBJ2-7, with D perhaps assigned TRBD1 or TRBD2 (5 bases each). The CDR3 contains 14 residues. The germline V gene encodes CDR1 SGHRS and CDR2 YFSETQ. Trimming shortened V by 7 bases and J by 6 bases, and 20 bases separated the two germline ends. As DNA, the CDR3 is TGCGCCAGCGGCAATTTCCGGGACCGACGCGAGCAGTACTTC. Translation gives CASGNFRDRREQYF.

DNA for the CDR3: TGTGCCAGCAGCTCAGAAGGGGTGGGACAGACCTATGGCTACACCTTC. Translating gives CASSSEGVGQTYGYTF. This rearrangement joins TRBV11-3 to TRBJ1-2, with TRBD1 matching over 7 bases. The V gene end was trimmed by 4 bases and the J gene end by 4 bases; junction bases not matched to a gene: 12. Germline assignment: CDR1 SGHNT and CDR2 YENEEA. The CDR3 runs to 16 residues. The variable domain in full, completed from reference TRBV11-3 and TRBJ1-2, reads EAGVVQSPRYKIIEKKQPVAFWCNPISGHNTLYWYLQNLGQGPELLIRYENEEAVDDSQLPKDRFSAERLKGVDSTLKIQPAELGDSAVYLCASSSEGVGQTYGYTFGSGTRLTVV.

The chain couples TRBV5-1 to TRBJ2-7, with 15 bases aligning to TRBD2. The germline V gene encodes CDR1 SGHRS and CDR2 YFSETQ. Unmatched junction bases numbered 4, after V lost 3 bases and J lost 3 bases. The length of the CDR3 is 16 residues. The chain's CDR3 is CASSWTSGRAGYEQYF. For the CDR3, the DNA is TGCGCCAGCAGCTGGACTAGCGGGAGGGCCGGCTACGAGCAGTACTTC. The full variable domain, with the rest looked up from reference TRBV5-1 and TRBJ2-7, is KAGVTQTPRYLIKTRGQQVTLSCSPISGHRSVSWYQQTPGQGLQFLFEYFSETQRNKGNFPGRFSGRQFSNSRSEMNVSTLELGDSALYLCASSWTSGRAGYEQYFGPGTRLTVT.

The gene calls are TRBV7-2 and TRBJ2-1; 9 bases are a match to TRBD2. The CDR3 has 15 residues. Trimming removed 2 bases from V and 5 bases from J; junction bases left unmatched: 4. Germline CDR1 and CDR2: SGHTA and FQGNSA. CDR3 amino acids: CASSLLAGTNNEQFF. The CDR3 DNA sequence: TGTGCCAGCAGCTTACTAGCGGGAACAAACAATGAGCAGTTCTTC.

The CDR3 here is CASSLLGGLDTEAFF. The CDR3 coding sequence is TGTGCCAGCAGCCTCCTAGGAGGGCTGGACACTGAAGCTTTCTTT. The chain uses TRBV14 and TRBJ1-1; D ambiguous. The CDR3 runs 15 residues. Germline loops: CDR1 SGHDN, CDR2 FVKESK. Trimming took off 4 bases at V and 3 bases at J, with 15 bases between the two ends.

This chain links TRBV30 with TRBJ1-1; D ambiguous. Trimming took off 0 bases at V and 1 base at J, with 9 bases between the two ends. The CDR3 has 14 amino acids. Germline loops: CDR1 GTSNPN, CDR2 SVGIG (reference sequence). The CDR3 DNA reads as TGTGCCTGGAGTGTACCGGGAAGGAACACTGAAGCTTTCTTT. Translation: CAWSVPGRNTEAFF.

The chain joins TRBV9 to TRBJ2-3; 9 nucleotides line up with TRBD2. With V trimmed by 0 bases and J by 5 bases, 7 bases remained unmatched. Germline values: CDR1 SGDLS, CDR2 YYNGEE. This CDR3 has 16 residues. The CDR3 loop is CASSVALAGIKDTQYF. In DNA form, the CDR3 reads TGTGCCAGCAGCGTAGCTCTAGCGGGAATAAAAGATACGCAGTATTTT.

This chain links TRBV9 with TRBJ2-7; 9 nucleotides match TRBD2. The CDR3 spans 15 residues. The germline V gene encodes CDR1 SGDLS and CDR2 YYNGEE. The trim removed 4 bases at V and 1 base at J, leaving 6 bases unmatched. The CDR3 loop is CASSPLAGSSYEQYF. In DNA, the CDR3 is TGTGCCAGCAGCCCGCTAGCGGGGAGTTCCTACGAGCAGTACTTC.

The rearrangement joins TRBV9 to TRBJ1-2; no clear D. This CDR3 region has 15 residues. V was cut by 0 bases and J by 0 bases, with 9 bases left in between. Germline CDR1 is SGDLS and CDR2 is YYNGEE. The CDR3 DNA sequence: TGTGCCAGCAGCGTAGATCCTGGAACTAACTATGGCTACACCTTC. It translates to CASSVDPGTNYGYTF.